Each of the 23 T cell receptor beta chains below was sequenced from the same sample in a study of blood T cell repertoires in COVID-19. The method was immunoSEQ multiplex PCR; TCRdb's version includes in-frame clones alone and lacks a portion of them. The sample records about 350,000 clones, roughly 86% being singletons. Input material: peripheral blood. Receptors originate from a woman between 65 and 79 years old with COVID-19, enrolled during active disease.

This chain connects TRBV27 to TRBJ2-7; 7 bases fit TRBD1. The ends lost 5 bases at V and 1 base at J; junction bases unmatched: 2. Germline V CDR1 and CDR2: MNHEY, SMNVEV (reference sequence). The CDR3 is made up of 13 amino acids. CDR3 DNA: TGTGCCAGCAGTAGGGGGCCTTCCTACGAGCAGTACTTC. Translating gives CASSRGPSYEQYF.

The rearrangement uses TRBV13 and TRBJ1-4, with 7 bases identical to TRBD1. The germline CDR1 and CDR2 sequences are PRHDT and FYEKMQ (reference sequence). V shed 5 bases and J 8 bases; nucleotides not matched to a gene: 14. The CDR3 runs 16 residues. The CDR3 reads CASSGTRDSLGEKLFF. For the CDR3, the DNA is TGTGCCAGCAGCGGAACACGGGACAGCCTAGGCGAAAAACTGTTTTTT.

The V call is TRBV28, the J call TRBJ1-5, with a possible D match to TRBD1 (5 bases). This CDR3 spans 13 amino acids. CDR1 and CDR2 (germline): MDHEN, SYDVKM. The germline V and J ends were trimmed by 2 bases and 4 bases, with 6 bases remaining between them. This CDR3 is CASSLQGNQPQHF. The CDR3 DNA follows: TGTGCCAGCAGTTTACAGGGAAATCAGCCCCAGCATTTT.

The rearrangement uses TRBV29-1 and TRBJ1-2, with TRBD1 identical over 7 bases. With V trimmed by 5 bases and J by 2 bases, 5 bases remained unmatched. The CDR3 extends over 13 amino acids. Germline V lookup: CDR1 SQVTM, CDR2 ANQGSEA. The DNA for the CDR3 is TGCAGCGTTTCCGGGACAGTCAACTATGGCTACACCTTC. Translation gives CSVSGTVNYGYTF.

J is TRBJ1-2 and V is TRBV4-1; TRBD1 might be the D (6 bases). CDR3 length: 16 residues. Germline CDR1 is MGHRA and CDR2 is YSYEKL. V lost 4 bases and J lost 4, with 19 bases in between. In nucleotides, the CDR3 is TGCGCCAGCAGCCGAATGACAGGCATCCCCTCCTATGGCTACACCTTC. Amino acids: CASSRMTGIPSYGYTF.

The chain recombines TRBV7-9 with TRBJ1-1; D ambiguous. Trimming removed 2 bases at V and 5 bases at J, with 15 bases between. There are 15 residues in the CDR3. The germline V gene has CDR1 SEHNR and CDR2 FQNEAQ (reference sequence). The CDR3 DNA is TGTGCCAGCAGCTTACGCTCGGGGTTGCAGACTGAAGCTTTCTTT. This gives the protein CASSLRSGLQTEAFF.

The chain joins TRBV15 to TRBJ1-1, with D maybe TRBD1 (6 bases). The CDR3 runs 14 residues. Deletions cut 8 bases from V and 8 bases from J, with 21 bases between. The germline gives CDR1 LNHNV, CDR2 YYDKDF (reference sequence). CDR3 in amino acids: CATSRDTPPDEAFF. In DNA, the CDR3 is TGTGCCACCTCCCGGGACACCCCCCCGGACGAAGCTTTCTTT. Full variable domain (rest looked up from reference TRBV15 and TRBJ1-1): DAMVIQNPRYQVTQFGKPVTLSCSQTLNHNVMYWYQQKSSQAPKLLFHYYDKDFNNEADTPDNFQSRRPNTSFCFLDIRSPGLGDTAMYLCATSRDTPPDEAFFGQGTRLTVV.

The chain recombines TRBV4-3 with TRBJ1-2, with 9 bases that match TRBD1. The CDR3 is 14 residues long. CDR1 is LGHNA and CDR2 is YSLEER in the germline V gene. V was pared by 3 bases and J by 2 bases, with 1 base of the junction left unmatched. CDR3 residues: CASSHDRGNYGYTF. CDR3 bases: TGCGCCAGCAGCCATGACAGGGGGAACTATGGCTACACCTTC.

This clone was counted a few times. V usage is TRBV28 and J usage is TRBJ2-7; D remains ambiguous. The germline V and J ends were trimmed by 9 bases and 4 bases, with 7 bases remaining between them. The germline V gene encodes CDR1 MDHEN and CDR2 SYDVKM. The CDR3 runs 10 residues. The CDR3 sequence: CASGAYEQYF. Written as DNA, the CDR3 is TGTGCCAGTGGAGCGTACGAGCAGTACTTC.

The J gene is TRBJ2-7, the V gene TRBV6-5; 8 bases line up with TRBD1. V dropped 5 bases and J dropped 3; count of bases not matched to a gene: 3. Germline-derived CDR1 and CDR2 are MNHEY and SVGAGI. This CDR3 is 13 amino acids long. The CDR3 DNA follows: TGTGCCAGCAGTAGGACAGGGTACTACGAGCAGTACTTC. This codes for CASSRTGYYEQYF.

The chain recombines TRBV5-4 with TRBJ2-2, with 8 bases identical to TRBD1. The CDR3 runs 16 residues. V lost 4 bases, J lost 2 bases, and 7 bases stayed unmatched. Germline V gene lookup returns CDR1 SGHNT and CDR2 YYREEE (reference sequence). The CDR3 DNA is TGTGCCAGCAGCCAAGGACAGGGTCGAAACACCGGGGAGCTGTTTTTT. Encoded protein: CASSQGQGRNTGELFF.

The chain uses TRBV5-1 and TRBJ2-7; D unresolved. The CDR3 covers 13 residues. V was pared by 0 bases and J by 4 bases, with 8 bases between. The germline V gene encodes CDR1 SGHRS and CDR2 YFSETQ. CDR3 DNA: TGCGCCAGCAGCTTGGCTGGGCCATACGAGCAGTACTTC. Amino acids: CASSLAGPYEQYF.

The chain recombines TRBV7-3 with TRBJ1-1; 8 bases map to TRBD1. In germline, CDR1 is SGHTA, CDR2 FQGTGA. There are 14 residues in the CDR3. The V segment lost 6 bases and the J segment 3 bases; nucleotides outside the gene matches: 6. The CDR3 DNA reads as TGTGCCAGCAGTCGACAGGGGTACGACACTGAAGCTTTCTTT. It codes for CASSRQGYDTEAFF. The full variable domain, in which reference TRBV7-3 and TRBJ1-1 provide the parts outside the CDR3, is GAGVSQTPSNKVTEKGKYVELRCDPISGHTALYWYRQSLGQGPEFLIYFQGTGAADDSGLPNDRFFAVRPEGSVSTLKIQRTERGDSAVYLCASSRQGYDTEAFFGQGTRLTVV.

The V gene is TRBV19, the J gene TRBJ1-2; unclear D gene. Germline values: CDR1 LNHDA, CDR2 SQIVND (reference sequence). V lost 7 bases to trimming and J lost 0 bases, with 12 bases between them. This CDR3 contains 14 residues. CDR3 in DNA: TGTGCCAGTACCCGACATATAGCTAACTATGGCTACACCTTC. Its protein product is CASTRHIANYGYTF.

The chain recombines TRBV7-3 with TRBJ2-3, with D possibly TRBD2 on 6 matching bases. The CDR3 totals 17 residues. V was shortened by 6 bases and J by 6 bases, with 25 bases between the two germline ends. Per germline, CDR1 SGHTA and CDR2 FQGTGA. The CDR3 nucleotides are TGTGCCAGCAGTTCCGTGTCTTATGGGCGGGGTCGTGATACGCAGTATTTT. It specifies CASSSVSYGRGRDTQYF.

The chain joins TRBV4-3 to TRBJ1-2; D is unresolved. The germline V gene has CDR1 LGHNA and CDR2 YSLEER. CDR3 size: 15 residues. V dropped 0 bases and J dropped 3 bases, with 11 bases sitting between them. The CDR3 nucleotides are TGCGCCAGCAGCCAAGATCGGGGTCGTGACTATGGCTACACCTTC. Encoded protein: CASSQDRGRDYGYTF.

This rearrangement joins TRBV7-2 to TRBJ1-1; 7 nucleotides align to TRBD1. Germline loops: CDR1 SGHTA, CDR2 FQGNSA. The V segment lost 1 base and the J segment 7 bases; nucleotides outside the gene matches: 3. This CDR3 is built from 13 residues. CDR3 amino acids: CASSLDSGGEAFF. The CDR3, as DNA: TGTGCCAGCAGCTTAGATTCAGGGGGTGAAGCTTTCTTT. Full variable domain (outside the CDR3, taken from reference TRBV7-2 and TRBJ1-1): GAGVSQSPSNKVTEKGKDVELRCDPISGHTALYWYRQSLGQGLEFLIYFQGNSAPDKSGLPSDRFSAERTGGSVSTLTIQRTQQEDSAVYLCASSLDSGGEAFFGQGTRLTVV.

The chain's CDR3 is CASSVDERNTEAFF. The CDR3 DNA is TGTGCCAGCAGCGTAGATGAGAGGAACACTGAAGCTTTCTTT. This rearrangement joins TRBV9 to TRBJ1-1; D is ambiguous. The CDR3 extends over 14 amino acids. With 0 bases removed from V and 1 base from J, the gap between germline ends came to 7 bases. Germline CDR1 reads SGDLS; CDR2 reads YYNGEE.

CDR3 in amino acids: CASSLTGTHGNTIYF. In DNA form, the CDR3 reads TGTGCCAGCAGTTTGACCGGGACACACGGAAACACCATATATTTT. The chain is built from TRBV28 and TRBJ1-3; perhaps TRBD1 as D (6 bases). Trimming pared 3 bases from V and 4 bases from J, leaving 13 bases between. Looked up from germline, CDR1 is MDHEN and CDR2 is SYDVKM. The CDR3 is 15 residues long.

In its sample, this clone was seen once. The rearrangement links TRBV6-5 to TRBJ1-1; the D is unclear. Germline CDR1 is MNHEY and CDR2 is SVGAGI. CDR3 length: 12 residues. V was pared by 7 bases and J by 5 bases, with 11 bases between. Here the CDR3 DNA reads TGTGCCAGCACGGGGTTAGGAACTGAAGCTTTCTTT. Translating it yields CASTGLGTEAFF.

The chain recombines TRBV7-9 with TRBJ2-3, with 8 bases fitting TRBD2. This CDR3 comprises 17 residues. V was clipped by 5 bases and J by 0 bases; unmatched bases: 10. Germline V lookup: CDR1 SEHNR, CDR2 FQNEAQ (reference sequence). CDR3 DNA sequence: TGTGCCAGCAGCGCCCTGGCGGGAGGCATAAGCACAGATACGCAGTATTTT. Translation gives CASSALAGGISTDTQYF.

J is TRBJ2-3 and V is TRBV6-4, with 8 bases that match TRBD2. Germline CDR1 MRHNA, CDR2 SNTAGT. V trimming: 9 bases; J trimming: 5 bases; junction bases outside the gene matches: 19. There are 17 residues in the CDR3. The CDR3 DNA reads as TGTGCCAGGATACACTTCTTCCCGGGACTAGACTTAGATACGCAGTATTTT. It yields the protein CARIHFFPGLDLDTQYF.

This clone was picked up a small number of times. The chain couples TRBV7-2 to TRBJ1-4; D perhaps matches TRBD1 (6 bases). V lost 1 base, J lost 7 bases, and 13 bases lay in between. The CDR3 extends over 15 amino acids. The V gene's germline CDR1 is SGHTA and CDR2 FQGNSA. The CDR3 loop reads CASSLGPGAGEKLFF. DNA for the CDR3: TGTGCCAGCAGCTTAGGGCCAGGGGCGGGTGAAAAACTGTTTTTT.